This T cell receptor beta chain was identified during a study of blood T cell repertoires in COVID-19. Looking at the study overall: Collection of acute and convalescent COVID-19 samples took place in the United States, Italy and Spain.

Seattle enrolled patients during active infection and tracked them longitudinally. Per the authors' pipeline: By means of reference gene primer amplification, nucleated cell counts were estimated. Only in-frame clones appear in the TCRdb table, and some are missing; sequencing was by immunoSEQ multiplex PCR. Clone size and the V and J calls come from that table; the DNA yielded D and trimming. The data show fewer than 250,000 clones, roughly 87% seen once. Trimming took 5 bases from V and 1 from J; bases not matched to a gene: 2. The CDR3 sequence is 14 residues long. The germline gives CDR1 SGHAT, CDR2 FQDESV (reference sequence).

V and J are TRBV11-1 and TRBJ1-1; 9 bases are shared with TRBD1. The source is a woman aged 55-75 years with COVID-19, enrolled during active disease. The sequencing sample was made of peripheral blood. The DNA for the CDR3 is TGTGCCAGCAGCCCGGACAGGGGGAACACTGAAGCTTTCTTT. This codes for CASSPDRGNTEAFF. The whole variable domain, remainder taken from reference TRBV11-1 and TRBJ1-1, is EAEVAQSPRYKITEKSQAVAFWCDPISGHATLYWYRQILGQGPELLVQFQDESVVDDSQLPKDRFSAERLKGVDSTLKIQPAELGDSAMYLCASSPDRGNTEAFFGQGTRLTVV.